In this sample, the clone carrying this T cell receptor (beta chain) turned up a few times. Its antigen remains unknown. The CDR3 contains 15 residues. V gave up 6 bases and J gave up 4 bases, with 18 bases separating them. MiXCR was run by TCRdb on the 5' RACE reads, yielding one entry per CDR3 protein. The table lists roughly 700,000 distinct CDR3 sequences, around 20% of them singletons, with around 19% in the top ten. This record belongs to a study of CD8 T cells in ankylosing spondylitis. General observations from the study: A number of the motif variants had already been described in reactive arthritis synovial fluid and blood. Seemingly distinctive of ankylosing spondylitis blood was a TCR beta motif formed by eight highly homologous variants.

The specimen was blood, either unsorted or a sorted T cell fraction (not recorded which). This sequence was found in a male donor with ankylosing spondylitis. The V call is TRBV12-3 or TRBV12-4, the J call TRBJ1-1; a weak D match, TRBD1 (6 bases). The CDR3 bases are TGTGCCAGCAGCCCAAATCCGGGGGCGGGCACTGAAGCTTTCTTT. It translates to CASSPNPGAGTEAFF.